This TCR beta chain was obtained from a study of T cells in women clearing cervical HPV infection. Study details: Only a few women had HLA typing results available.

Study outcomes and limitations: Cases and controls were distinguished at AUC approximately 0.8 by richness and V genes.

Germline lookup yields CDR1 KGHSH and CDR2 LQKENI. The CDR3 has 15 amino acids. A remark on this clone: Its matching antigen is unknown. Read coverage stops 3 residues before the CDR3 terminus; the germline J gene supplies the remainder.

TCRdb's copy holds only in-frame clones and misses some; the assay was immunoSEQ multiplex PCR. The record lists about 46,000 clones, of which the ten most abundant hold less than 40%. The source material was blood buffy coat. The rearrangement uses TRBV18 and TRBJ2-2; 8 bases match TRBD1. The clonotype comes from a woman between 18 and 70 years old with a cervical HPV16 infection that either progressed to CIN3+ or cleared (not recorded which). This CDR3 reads CASSPRQGYNEKLFF. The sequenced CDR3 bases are TGTGCCAGCTCACCCAGACAGGGGTATAATGAAAAG.